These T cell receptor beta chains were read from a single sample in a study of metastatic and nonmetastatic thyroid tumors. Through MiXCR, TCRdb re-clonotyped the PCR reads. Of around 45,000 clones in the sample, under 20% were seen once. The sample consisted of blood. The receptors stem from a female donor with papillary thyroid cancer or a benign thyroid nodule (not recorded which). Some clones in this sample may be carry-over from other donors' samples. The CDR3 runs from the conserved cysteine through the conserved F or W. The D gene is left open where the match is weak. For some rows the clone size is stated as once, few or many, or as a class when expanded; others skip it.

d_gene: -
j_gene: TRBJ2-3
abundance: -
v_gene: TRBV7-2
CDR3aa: CASSLAADTQYF
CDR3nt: TGTGCCAGCAGCTTGGCAGCGGATACGCAGTATTTT

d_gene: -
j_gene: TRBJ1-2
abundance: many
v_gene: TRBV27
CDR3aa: CASRYLDGPNYGYTF
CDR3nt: TGTGCCAGCAGATACCTAGACGGACCTAACTATGGCTACACCTTC

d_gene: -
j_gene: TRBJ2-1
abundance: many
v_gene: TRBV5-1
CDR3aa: CASSLSLESSYNEQFF
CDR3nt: TGCGCCAGCAGCTTGAGCCTAGAGAGTTCCTACAATGAGCAGTTCTTC

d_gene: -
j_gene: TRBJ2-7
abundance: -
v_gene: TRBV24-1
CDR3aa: CATSDPDRAYEQYF
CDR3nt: TGTGCCACCAGTGATCCTGATAGGGCCTACGAGCAGTACTTC

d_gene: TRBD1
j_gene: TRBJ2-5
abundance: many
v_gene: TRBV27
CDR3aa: CASSLRGRGKGQETQYF
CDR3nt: TGTGCCAGCAGTTTAAGGGGGCGTGGAAAGGGACAAGAGACCCAGTACTTC

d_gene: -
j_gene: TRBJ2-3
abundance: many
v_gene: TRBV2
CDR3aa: CASRGGTDTQYF
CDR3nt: TGTGCCAGCAGGGGTGGCACAGATACGCAGTATTTT

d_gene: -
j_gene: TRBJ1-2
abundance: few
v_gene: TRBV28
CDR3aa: CASSSRAGLNYCYAF
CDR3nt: TGTGCCAGCAGTTCCCGGGCGGGACTCAACTATTGCTACGCCTTC

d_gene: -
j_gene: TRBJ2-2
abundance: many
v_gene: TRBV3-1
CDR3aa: CASSQEISRGELFF
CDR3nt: TGTGCCAGCAGCCAAGAGATTAGCCGCGGGGAGCTGTTTTTT

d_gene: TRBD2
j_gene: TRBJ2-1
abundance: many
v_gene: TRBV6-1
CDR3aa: CASSSGTSGRNEQFF
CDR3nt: TGTGCCAGCAGTTCAGGGACTAGCGGGAGAAATGAGCAGTTCTTC

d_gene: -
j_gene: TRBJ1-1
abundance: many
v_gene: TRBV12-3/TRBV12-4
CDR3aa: CASSLSPGGTEAFF
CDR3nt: TGTGCCAGCAGTTTATCTCCGGGAGGAACTGAAGCTTTCTTT

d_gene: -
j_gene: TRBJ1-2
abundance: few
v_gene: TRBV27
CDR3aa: CASSAGPRSNYGYTF
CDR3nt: TGTGCCAGCAGTGCCGGACCCAGGAGCAACTATGGCTACACCTTC

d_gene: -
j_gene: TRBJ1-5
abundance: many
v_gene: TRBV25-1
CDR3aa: CASSDDPYSNQPQHF
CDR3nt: TGTGCCAGCAGTGATGATCCTTATAGCAATCAGCCCCAGCATTTT

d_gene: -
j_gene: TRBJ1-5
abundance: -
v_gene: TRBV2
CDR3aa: CATKLGVNQPQHF
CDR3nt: TGTGCCACCAAGTTGGGGGTCAATCAGCCACAGCATTTT

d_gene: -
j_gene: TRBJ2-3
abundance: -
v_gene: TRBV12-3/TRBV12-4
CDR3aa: CASSPDSGENVDTQYF
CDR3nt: TGTGCCAGCAGTCCAGACTCGGGCGAAAACGTGGATACGCAGTATTTT

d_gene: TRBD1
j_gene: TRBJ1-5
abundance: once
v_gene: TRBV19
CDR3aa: CACDRGPYGQPQHF
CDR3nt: TGTGCCTGTGACAGGGGGCCTTATGGACAGCCCCAGCATTTT

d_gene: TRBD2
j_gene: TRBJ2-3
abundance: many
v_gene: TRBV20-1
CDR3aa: CSARAGLGPLF
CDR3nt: TGCAGTGCTAGAGCGGGACTAGGACCCCTGTTC

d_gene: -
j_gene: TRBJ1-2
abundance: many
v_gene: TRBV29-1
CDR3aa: CSDRGEGGYTF
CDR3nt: TGCAGCGATAGGGGGGAAGGGGGCTACACCTTC

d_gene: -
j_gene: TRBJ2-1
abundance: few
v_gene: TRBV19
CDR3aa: CASSMDYYNEQFF
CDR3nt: TGTGCCAGTAGTATGGACTACTACAATGAGCAGTTCTTC

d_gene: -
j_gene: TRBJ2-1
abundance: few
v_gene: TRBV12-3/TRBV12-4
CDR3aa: CVSSRGGKNEQFF
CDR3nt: TGTGTCAGCTCCAGGGGGGGGAAAAATGAGCAGTTCTTC

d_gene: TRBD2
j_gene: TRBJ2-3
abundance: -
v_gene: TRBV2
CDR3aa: CASRSSGSPDTQYF
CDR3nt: TGTGCCAGCAGATCTAGCGGGAGCCCAGATACGCAGTATTTT

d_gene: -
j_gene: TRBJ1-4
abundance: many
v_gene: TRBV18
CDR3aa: CASSPGRGFNEKLFF
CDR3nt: TGTGCCAGCTCACCAGGTAGAGGATTTAATGAAAAACTGTTTTTT

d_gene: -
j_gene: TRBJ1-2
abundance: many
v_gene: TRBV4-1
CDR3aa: CASSQGTGGSGYGYTF
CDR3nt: TGCGCCAGCAGCCAGGGAACGGGGGGTAGTGGCTATGGCTACACCTTC

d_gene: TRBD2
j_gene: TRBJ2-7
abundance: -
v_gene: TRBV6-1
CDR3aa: CASTPFSGRPYEQYF
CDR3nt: TGTGCCAGCACTCCTTTTAGCGGGAGGCCCTACGAGCAGTACTTC

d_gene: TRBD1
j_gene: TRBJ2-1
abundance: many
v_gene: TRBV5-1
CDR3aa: CASSPGTEGNEQFF
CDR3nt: TGCGCCAGCAGCCCCGGGACAGAAGGCAATGAGCAGTTCTTC

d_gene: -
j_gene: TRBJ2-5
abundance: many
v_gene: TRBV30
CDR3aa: CAWRVGGVRSQYF
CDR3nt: TGTGCCTGGAGAGTGGGAGGAGTCCGGTCCCAGTACTTC

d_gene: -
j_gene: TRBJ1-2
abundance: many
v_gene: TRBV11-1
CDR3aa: CASSLAWGALDYGYTF
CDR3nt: TGTGCCAGCAGCTTAGCATGGGGGGCTCTTGACTATGGCTACACCTTC

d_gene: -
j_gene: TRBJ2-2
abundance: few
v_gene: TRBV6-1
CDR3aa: CASTVEGGPPRELFF
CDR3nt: TGTGCCAGCACTGTAGAGGGGGGGCCCCCCCGCGAGCTGTTTTTT

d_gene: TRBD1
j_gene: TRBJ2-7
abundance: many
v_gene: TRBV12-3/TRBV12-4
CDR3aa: CASSTSGQGAYEQYF
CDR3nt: TGTGCCAGCAGCACCTCGGGACAGGGGGCCTACGAGCAGTACTTC

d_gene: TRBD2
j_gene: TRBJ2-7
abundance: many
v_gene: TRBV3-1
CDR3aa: CASSHPRRSGSTEQYF
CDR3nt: TGTGCCAGCAGCCACCCTCGTAGGAGCGGGAGTACCGAGCAGTACTTC

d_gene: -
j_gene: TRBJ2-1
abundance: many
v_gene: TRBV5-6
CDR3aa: CASSPLLAGSYNEQFF
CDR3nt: TGTGCCAGCAGCCCATTACTCGCCGGCTCCTACAATGAGCAGTTCTTC

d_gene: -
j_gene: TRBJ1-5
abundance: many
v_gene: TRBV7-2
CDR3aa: CASSPGAGNQPQHF
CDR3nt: TGTGCCAGCAGCCCTGGGGCTGGGAATCAGCCCCAGCATTTT

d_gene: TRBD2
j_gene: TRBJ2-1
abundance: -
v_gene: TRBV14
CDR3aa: CASSQVVAGEFYNEQFF
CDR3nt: TGTGCCAGCAGCCAAGTAGTAGCGGGAGAGTTCTACAATGAGCAGTTCTTC

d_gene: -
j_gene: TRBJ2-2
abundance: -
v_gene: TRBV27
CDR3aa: CASSIGGAGELFF
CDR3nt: TGTGCCAGCAGTATTGGTGGGGCCGGGGAGCTGTTTTTT

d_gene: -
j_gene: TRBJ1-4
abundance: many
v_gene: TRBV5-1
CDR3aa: CASSLSGGTNEKLFF
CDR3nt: TGCGCCAGCAGCTTAAGCGGGGGGACTAATGAAAAACTGTTTTTT

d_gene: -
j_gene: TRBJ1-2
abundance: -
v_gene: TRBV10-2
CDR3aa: CASSESATVSNYGYTF
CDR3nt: TGCGCCAGCAGTGAGTCGGCGACAGTGTCTAACTATGGCTACACCTTC

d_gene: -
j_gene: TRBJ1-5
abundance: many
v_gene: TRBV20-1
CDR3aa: CSAPRGDQPQHF
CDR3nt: TGCAGTGCTCCTAGGGGAGATCAGCCCCAGCATTTT

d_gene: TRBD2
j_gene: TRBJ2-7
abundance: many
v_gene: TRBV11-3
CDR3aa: CASSLVGRGGDEQYF
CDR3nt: TGTGCCAGCAGCTTAGTCGGGCGGGGGGGCGACGAGCAGTACTTC

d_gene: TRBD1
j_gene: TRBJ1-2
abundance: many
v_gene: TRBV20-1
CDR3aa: CSATSGTDGYTF
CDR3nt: TGCAGTGCGACCTCCGGGACAGATGGCTACACCTTC

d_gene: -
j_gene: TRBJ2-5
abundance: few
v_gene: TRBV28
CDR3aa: CASREDRGEEEETQYF
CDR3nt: TGTGCCAGCAGGGAAGACCGAGGGGAGGAGGAAGAGACCCAGTACTTC

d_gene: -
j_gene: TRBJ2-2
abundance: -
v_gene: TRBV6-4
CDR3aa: CASSENEDTGELFF
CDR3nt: TGTGCCAGCAGCGAGAACGAGGACACCGGGGAGCTGTTTTTT

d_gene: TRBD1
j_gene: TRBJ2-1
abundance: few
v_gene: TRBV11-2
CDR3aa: CASSPTGQGHEQFF
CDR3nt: TGTGCCAGCAGCCCTACAGGACAGGGCCATGAGCAGTTCTTC

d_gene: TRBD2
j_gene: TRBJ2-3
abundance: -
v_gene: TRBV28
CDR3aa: CASSLLTSGQITDTQYF
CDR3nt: TGTGCCAGCAGCCTATTAACTAGCGGGCAAATCACAGATACGCAGTATTTT

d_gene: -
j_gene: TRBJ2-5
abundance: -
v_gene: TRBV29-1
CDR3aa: CSVESVGRTQYF
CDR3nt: TGCAGCGTTGAAAGTGTGGGCCGGACCCAGTACTTC

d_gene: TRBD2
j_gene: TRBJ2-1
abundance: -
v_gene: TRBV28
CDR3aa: CASSLRLAGGPIFF
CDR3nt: TGTGCCAGCAGTTTAAGACTAGCGGGAGGTCCGATCTTCTTC

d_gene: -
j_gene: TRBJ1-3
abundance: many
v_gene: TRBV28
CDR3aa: CASSSQGRNTIYF
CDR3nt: TGTGCCAGCAGTTCCCAGGGGAGAAACACCATATATTTT

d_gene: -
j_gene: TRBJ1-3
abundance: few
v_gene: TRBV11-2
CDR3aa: CASSYSGNTIYF
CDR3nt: TGTGCCAGCAGCTACTCTGGAAACACCATATATTTT

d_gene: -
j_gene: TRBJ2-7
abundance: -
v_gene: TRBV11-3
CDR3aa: CASSLSSGAGDYEQYF
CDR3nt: TGTGCCAGCAGCTTATCCTCAGGGGCTGGGGACTACGAGCAGTACTTC

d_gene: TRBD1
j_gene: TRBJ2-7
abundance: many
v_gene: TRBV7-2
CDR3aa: CASSPPGQPYEQYF
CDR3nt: TGTGCCAGCAGCCCGCCGGGACAGCCCTACGAGCAGTACTTC

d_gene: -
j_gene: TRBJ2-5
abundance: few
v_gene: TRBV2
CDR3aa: CASSDIGYQETQYF
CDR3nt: TGTGCCAGCAGTGATATTGGGTACCAAGAGACCCAGTACTTC

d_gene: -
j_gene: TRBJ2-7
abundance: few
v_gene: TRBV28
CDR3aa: CASRGTNSALHYEQYF
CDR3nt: TGTGCCAGCAGAGGAACGAACAGCGCCCTTCACTACGAGCAGTACTTC

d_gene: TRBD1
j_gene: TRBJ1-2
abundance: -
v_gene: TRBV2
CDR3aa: CASFFNPGQGFGCGYTF
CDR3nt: TGTGCCAGCTTCTTCAATCCGGGACAGGGCTTCGGTTGTGGCTACACCTTC

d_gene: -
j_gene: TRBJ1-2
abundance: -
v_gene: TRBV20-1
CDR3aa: CSARSNPGGASYTF
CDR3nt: TGCAGTGCGAGAAGCAATCCCGGGGGGGCCAGCTACACCTTC

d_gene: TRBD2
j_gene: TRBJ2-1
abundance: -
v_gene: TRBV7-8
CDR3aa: CASSLGLAGGDEQFF
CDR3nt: TGTGCCAGCAGCTTAGGACTAGCGGGAGGGGATGAGCAGTTCTTC

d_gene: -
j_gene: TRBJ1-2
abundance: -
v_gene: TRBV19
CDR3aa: CASSPQEAGDAPNYGYTF
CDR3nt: TGTGCCAGTAGCCCCCAAGAGGCAGGCGATGCGCCTAACTATGGCTACACTTTC

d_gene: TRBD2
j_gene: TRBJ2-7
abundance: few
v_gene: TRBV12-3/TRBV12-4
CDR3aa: CASSLAGGGAQYF
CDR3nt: TGTGCCAGCAGTTTGGCGGGAGGGGGAGCGCAGTACTTC

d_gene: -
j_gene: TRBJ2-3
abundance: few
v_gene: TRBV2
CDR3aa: CASSGGRHTDTQYF
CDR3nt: TGTGCCAGCAGTGGAGGGAGGCACACAGATACGCAGTATTTT

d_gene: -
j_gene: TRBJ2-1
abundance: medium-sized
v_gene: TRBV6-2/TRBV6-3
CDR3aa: CASSRDIYNEQFF
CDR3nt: TGTGCCAGCAGTAGGGACATCTACAATGAGCAGTTCTTC

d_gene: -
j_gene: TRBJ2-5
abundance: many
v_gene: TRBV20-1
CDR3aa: CSATPQETQYF
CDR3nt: TGCAGTGCTACTCCTCAAGAGACCCAGTACTTC